This passage covers 18 T cell receptor beta chains from one sample sequenced in a study of T cell responses to AZD1222 COVID-19 vaccine. Profiling relied on immunoSEQ multiplex PCR, and the TCRdb table lists in-frame clones only, not all of them. The table includes about 100,000 clones, 86% detected once. The specimen comprised peripheral blood, sampled on day 0 of AZD1222 vaccination. These receptors all stem from an adult in good health.

The chain couples TRBV28 to TRBJ1-5; 8 bases align to TRBD1. V lost 3 bases to trimming and J lost 4 bases; unmatched junction nucleotides: 5. There are 15 residues in the CDR3. CDR1 and CDR2 (germline): MDHEN, SYDVKM. CDR3 DNA sequence: TGTGCCAGCAGTTTTGCCAGGGGGCTTAATCAGCCCCAGCATTTT. Protein: CASSFARGLNQPQHF. Filled out from reference TRBV28 and TRBJ1-5, the complete variable domain reads DVKVTQSSRYLVKRTGEKVFLECVQDMDHENMFWYRQDPGLGLRLIYFSYDVKMKEKGDIPEGYSVSREKKERFSLILESASTNQTSMYLCASSFARGLNQPQHFGDGTRLSIL.

J is TRBJ2-7 and V is TRBV19, with a possible D match to TRBD1 (5 bases). Trimming removed 5 bases from V and 5 bases from J, with 10 bases in between. This CDR3 spans 12 amino acids. Germline V gene lookup returns CDR1 LNHDA and CDR2 SQIVND (reference sequence). CDR3 DNA sequence: TGTGCCAGTAGTCAGGGTTACCACGAGCAGTACTTC. This encodes CASSQGYHEQYF.

This clone was picked up a small number of times. The chain employs TRBV28 and TRBJ1-1, with D hard to call. The CDR3 is 11 residues long. The V gene lost 3 bases and the J gene lost 4 bases, with 3 bases spanning the gap. The V gene's germline CDR1 is MDHEN and CDR2 SYDVKM. Written as DNA, the CDR3 is TGTGCCAGCAGTTTCCCCACTGAAGCTTTCTTT. Protein product: CASSFPTEAFF.

V is TRBV20-1 and J is TRBJ1-1, with no clear D. The CDR3 is 13 amino acids. V was shortened by 3 bases and J by 2 bases, with 10 bases between the two germline ends. CDR1 is DFQATT, CDR2 SNEGSKA, per germline (reference sequence). The CDR3 here is CSASFGRNTEAFF. DNA of the CDR3: TGCAGTGCTAGTTTCGGTAGAAACACTGAAGCTTTCTTT.

The chain couples TRBV5-4 to TRBJ2-2; 7 bases agree with TRBD1. The CDR3 extends over 16 amino acids. J gave up 3 bases and V 3 bases, and 8 bases lay outside the gene matches. Germline V gene sequence: CDR1 SGHNT, CDR2 YYREEE (reference sequence). The CDR3 coding sequence is TGTGCCAGCAGCTCCGGGACAGAACTTTACACCGGGGAGCTGTTTTTT. It is translated as CASSSGTELYTGELFF.

The gene calls are TRBV11-1 and TRBJ2-5; 7 bases fit TRBD2. J lost 1 base, V lost 5 bases, and 7 bases had no gene match. The length of the CDR3 is 15 residues. Germline CDR1 and CDR2: SGHAT and FQDESV (reference sequence). CDR3 residues: CASSPSPSGQETQYF. For the CDR3, the DNA is TGTGCCAGCAGCCCTAGTCCTAGCGGCCAAGAGACCCAGTACTTC.

This chain links TRBV7-8 with TRBJ2-5, with 8 bases matching TRBD2. The length of the CDR3 is 16 residues. Germline CDR1 SGHVS, CDR2 FQNEAQ. Trimming took 0 bases from V and 6 from J; bases not matched to a gene: 9. The CDR3 loop reads CASSLAPGLGAKTQYF. In DNA form, the CDR3 reads TGTGCCAGCAGCTTAGCGCCGGGACTAGGGGCCAAGACCCAGTACTTC.

CDR3 protein: CASSYQGGTYEQYF. CDR3 in DNA: TGTGCCAGCAGTTACCAGGGGGGGACCTACGAGCAGTACTTC. The chain joins TRBV6-6 to TRBJ2-7, with D perhaps being TRBD1 or TRBD2 (7 bases each). V was clipped by 2 bases and J by 2 bases, with 10 bases between them. Germline assignment: CDR1 MNHNY and CDR2 SVGAGI (reference sequence). This CDR3 spans 14 amino acids.

This chain connects TRBV7-9 to TRBJ1-1, with 11 bases aligning to TRBD1. V trimming: 4 bases; J trimming: 1 base; junction bases outside the gene matches: 5. The CDR3 covers 16 residues. Looked up from germline, CDR1 is SEHNR and CDR2 is FQNEAQ (reference sequence). The CDR3 DNA is TGTGCCAGCAGCTCCGGACAGGGGGCAGGGAACACTGAAGCTTTCTTT. It specifies CASSSGQGAGNTEAFF.

This chain uses TRBV7-8 with TRBJ1-1; no definite D call. Germline V CDR1 and CDR2: SGHVS, FQNEAQ. CDR3 size: 11 residues. The V gene lost 5 bases and the J gene lost 8 bases, with 9 bases spanning the gap. The DNA for the CDR3 is TGTGCCAGCAGCCCTTCGGCGGAAGCTTTCTTT. As protein: CASSPSAEAFF.

The chain couples TRBV28 to TRBJ2-3; no clear D. This CDR3 region has 12 residues. Trimming left V 3 bases short and J 3 bases short, with 4 bases between. CDR1 is MDHEN, CDR2 SYDVKM, per germline. The CDR3, as DNA: TGTGCCAGCAGTTTGTCAACAGATACGCAGTATTTT. Translating gives CASSLSTDTQYF.

The J gene is TRBJ2-1, the V gene TRBV6-6; 12 nucleotides match TRBD2. The CDR3 extends over 15 amino acids. The germline V gene has CDR1 MNHNY and CDR2 SVGAGI (reference sequence). The junction had 4 bases not matched to a gene; V was cut back by 6 bases and J by 4 bases. In nucleotides, the CDR3 is TGTGCCAGCAGCCGAGGACTAGCGGGATACAATGAGCAGTTCTTC. Its protein product is CASSRGLAGYNEQFF.

This clone came up once. The chain combines TRBV9 with TRBJ2-3; a possible D gene is TRBD2 (6 bases). CDR3 size: 19 residues. V lost 0 bases and J lost 2, with 22 bases in between. The germline V gene encodes CDR1 SGDLS and CDR2 YYNGEE. The CDR3 is CASSVGGYGLTHTTDTQYF. As DNA, the CDR3 is TGTGCCAGCAGCGTAGGAGGTTACGGACTAACCCACACCACAGATACGCAGTATTTT.

The chain recombines TRBV21-1 with TRBJ2-3. TRBV21-1 is a known pseudogene. The CDR3 contains 17 residues. CDR3 residues: CASSKSQLRRPTDTQYF. The CDR3 bases are TGTGCCAGCAGCAAATCTCAACTTCGCAGACCAACAGATACGCAGTATTTT.

This clone came up a few times. The chain is built from TRBV6-2 or TRBV6-3 and TRBJ1-1, with 7 bases fitting TRBD1. V shed 3 bases and J 1 base; nucleotides not matched to a gene: 2. The CDR3 has 14 residues. Germline CDR1 reads MNHEY; CDR2 reads SVGEGT. The chain's CDR3 is CASSYGTANTEAFF. CDR3 coding DNA: TGTGCCAGCAGTTATGGGACAGCGAACACTGAAGCTTTCTTT.

The chain links TRBV6-6 to TRBJ2-2, with D perhaps TRBD1 (7 bases). The V gene lost 5 bases and the J gene lost 5 bases, with 18 bases spanning the gap. The CDR3 is 16 amino acids. Germline V gives CDR1 MNHNY, CDR2 SVGAGI (reference sequence). The CDR3: CASSPARGAGTGELFF. The CDR3 DNA is TGTGCCAGCAGTCCGGCCAGGGGGGCGGGTACCGGGGAGCTGTTTTTT.

The chain recombines TRBV28 with TRBJ1-5; D unclear. The CDR3 runs to 15 residues. The V gene's germline CDR1 is MDHEN and CDR2 SYDVKM. V was cut by 2 bases and J by 6 bases, with 14 bases left in between. CDR3 coding DNA: TGTGCCAGCAGTTTAATCTCCGAGATAGTTCAGCCCCAGCATTTT. It yields the protein CASSLISEIVQPQHF.

V usage is TRBV11-1 and J usage is TRBJ2-7, with 9 bases fitting TRBD2. Unmatched junction bases numbered 5, after V lost 2 bases and J lost 6 bases. This CDR3 contains 14 residues. CDR1 and CDR2 (germline): SGHAT, FQDESV (reference sequence). The CDR3 sequence is CASSLRSGSREQYF. CDR3 nucleotide sequence: TGTGCCAGCAGCTTACGTAGCGGGAGTCGCGAGCAGTACTTC.